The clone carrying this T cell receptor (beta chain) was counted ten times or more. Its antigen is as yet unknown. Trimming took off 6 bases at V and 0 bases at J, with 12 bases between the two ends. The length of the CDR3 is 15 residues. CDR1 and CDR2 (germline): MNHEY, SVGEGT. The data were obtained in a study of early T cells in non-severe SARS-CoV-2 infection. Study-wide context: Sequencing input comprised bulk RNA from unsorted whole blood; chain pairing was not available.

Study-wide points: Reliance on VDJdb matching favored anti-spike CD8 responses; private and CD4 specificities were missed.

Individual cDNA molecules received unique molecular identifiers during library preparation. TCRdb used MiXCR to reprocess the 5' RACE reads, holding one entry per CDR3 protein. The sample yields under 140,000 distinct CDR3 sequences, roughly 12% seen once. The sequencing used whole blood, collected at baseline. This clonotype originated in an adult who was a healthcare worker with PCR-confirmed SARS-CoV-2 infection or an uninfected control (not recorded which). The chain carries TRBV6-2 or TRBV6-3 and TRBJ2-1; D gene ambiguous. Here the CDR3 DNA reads TGTGCCAGCAGCCCACCTGGGGTCTCCTACAATGAGCAGTTCTTC. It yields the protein CASSPPGVSYNEQFF.